This entry lists 20 T cell receptor beta chains sequenced from one sample in a study of control samples from healthy donors and cancer patients. The assay was immunoSEQ multiplex PCR, and TCRdb's table has in-frame clones only and misses some. The table includes around 170,000 clones, 92% detected once. Sequencing input: blood. These receptors came from a woman aged 30 to 39 in good health.

The rearrangement joins TRBV19 to TRBJ2-5; 10 bases are shared with TRBD1. V trimming: 6 bases; J trimming: 4 bases; junction bases outside the gene matches: 2. From germline, CDR1 is LNHDA and CDR2 SQIVND (reference sequence). The CDR3 loop spans 13 amino acids. CDR3 amino acids: CASRDRGRETQYF. For the CDR3, the DNA is TGTGCCAGTAGAGACAGGGGGCGAGAGACCCAGTACTTC. The full variable domain, with the rest looked up from reference TRBV19 and TRBJ2-5, is DGGITQSPKYLFRKEGQNVTLSCEQNLNHDAMYWYRQDPGQGLRLIYYSQIVNDFQKGDIAEGYSVSREKKESFPLTVTSAQKNPTAFYLCASRDRGRETQYFGPGTRLLVL.

CDR3 residues: CASSHTPRGNEQFF. CDR3 coding DNA: TGTGCCAGCAGTCACACACCCAGGGGCAATGAGCAGTTCTTC. This chain joins TRBV2 and TRBJ2-1; D may be TRBD1 (6 bases). Trimming pared 5 bases from V and 6 bases from J, leaving 14 bases between. Looked up from germline, CDR1 is SNHLY and CDR2 is FYNNEI. CDR3 length: 14 residues.

The V and J genes are TRBV29-1 and TRBJ1-5; TRBD1 aligns across 10 bases. The CDR3 runs to 14 residues. V trimming: 7 bases; J trimming: 4 bases; junction bases outside the gene matches: 7. Germline CDR1 reads SQVTM; CDR2 reads ANQGSEA. In DNA form, the CDR3 reads TGCAGCGCCCAGACAGGGGGCGTGAATCAGCCCCAGCATTTT. This codes for CSAQTGGVNQPQHF.

The chain has TRBV2 and TRBJ1-4; a possible D gene is TRBD1 (6 bases). The CDR3 totals 13 residues. Germline V gene sequence: CDR1 SNHLY, CDR2 FYNNEI. Trimming cost V 8 bases and J 2 bases, with 9 bases left between them. In DNA form, the CDR3 reads TGTGCCAGCCACAGGGTTACTAATGAAAAACTGTTTTTT. Translated, it gives CASHRVTNEKLFF.

The chain couples TRBV2 to TRBJ2-1, with 10 bases matching TRBD2. The CDR3 extends over 15 amino acids. With V trimmed by 1 base and J by 14 bases, 11 bases remained unmatched. The germline CDR1 and CDR2 sequences are SNHLY and FYNNEI. CDR3 sequence reads: CASSEGQREGRKEFF. The CDR3 DNA sequence: TGTGCCAGCAGTGAAGGCCAGCGGGAGGGCCGCAAGGAGTTCTTC.

This rearrangement joins TRBV4-1 to TRBJ1-1; D might be TRBD1 (6 bases). From germline, CDR1 is MGHRA and CDR2 YSYEKL. The V and J ends lost 1 base and 4 bases respectively, with 10 bases between them. This CDR3 spans 14 amino acids. CDR3 sequence: CASSQGLGGTEAFF. The CDR3 nucleotides are TGCGCCAGCAGCCAAGGTCTAGGGGGCACTGAAGCTTTCTTT.

A single count supports this clone. This chain connects TRBV12-3 or TRBV12-4 to TRBJ1-1; D remains ambiguous. V was pared by 6 bases and J by 1 base, with 9 bases between. The CDR3 sequence is 13 residues long. The CDR3 nucleotides are TGTGCCAGCAGCCTGACGGAGAACACTGAAGCTTTCTTT. It translates to CASSLTENTEAFF.

V is TRBV7-9 and J is TRBJ1-4; the match to TRBD1 covers 9 bases. V trimming: 4 bases; J trimming: 5 bases; junction bases outside the gene matches: 5. This CDR3 is 15 amino acids long. Germline V CDR1 and CDR2: SEHNR, FQNEAQ (reference sequence). CDR3: CASSSPGTGNEKLFF. CDR3 in DNA: TGTGCCAGCAGCTCCCCCGGGACAGGGAATGAAAAACTGTTTTTT. Looking up the rest from reference TRBV7-9 and TRBJ1-4 gives the full variable domain: DTGVSQNPRHKITKRGQNVTFRCDPISEHNRLYWYRQTLGQGPEFLTYFQNEAQLEKSRLLSDRFSAERPKGSFSTLEIQRTEQGDSAMYLCASSSPGTGNEKLFFGSGTQLSVL.

This clone was detected only once. The chain links TRBV28 to TRBJ2-7, with D possibly being TRBD1 (5 bases). From germline, CDR1 is MDHEN and CDR2 SYDVKM. The CDR3 is 11 residues long. The V end was cut by 7 bases, the J end by 3 bases, with 7 bases between. CDR3 nucleotides: TGTGCCAGCACAGGGCGCTACGAGCAGTACTTC. Translation: CASTGRYEQYF.

The genes are TRBV9 and TRBJ2-3, with D tentatively TRBD1 (6 bases). This CDR3 contains 15 residues. V lost 2 bases and J lost 3, with 13 bases in between. The V gene's germline CDR1 is SGDLS and CDR2 YYNGEE. The CDR3 loop is CASSVDRWGTDTQYF. In DNA form, the CDR3 reads TGTGCCAGCAGCGTCGACAGGTGGGGGACAGATACGCAGTATTTT.

The chain uses TRBV28 and TRBJ2-2; the D is unclear. The CDR3 has 13 amino acids. Trimming removed 3 bases from V and 6 bases from J, with 8 bases in between. Germline lookup yields CDR1 MDHEN and CDR2 SYDVKM. DNA of the CDR3: TGTGCCAGCAGTTTCGCTAACGCCGGGGAGCTGTTTTTT. Translated: CASSFANAGELFF.

This clone came up a few times. The chain carries TRBV29-1 and TRBJ2-1, with 7 positions matching TRBD2. V was pared by 7 bases and J by 7 bases, with 10 bases of the junction left unmatched. This CDR3 comprises 13 residues. CDR1 is SQVTM and CDR2 is ANQGSEA in the germline V gene. In DNA form, the CDR3 reads TGCAGCGGGAGACTAGCCCCTGGGAATGAGCAGTTCTTC. Residues: CSGRLAPGNEQFF.

V usage is TRBV28 and J usage is TRBJ2-5; D may correspond to TRBD1 or TRBD2 (5 bases each). The CDR3 covers 15 residues. V shed 6 bases and J shed 6 bases, with 20 bases lying between them. Germline V lookup: CDR1 MDHEN, CDR2 SYDVKM. DNA for the CDR3: TGTGCCAGCAGCCAGACGGGACGCCCCGCGAAGACCCAGTACTTC. Its protein product is CASSQTGRPAKTQYF.

The chain couples TRBV6-2 or TRBV6-3 to TRBJ1-1; a weak D match, TRBD1 (5 bases). The CDR3 covers 14 residues. V was pared by 3 bases and J by 6 bases, with 14 bases between. The V gene's germline CDR1 is MNHEY and CDR2 SVGEGT. Here the CDR3 DNA reads TGTGCCAGCAGTTATTCGTGGGGCTTCGCTGAAGCTTTCTTT. It yields the protein CASSYSWGFAEAFF.

Notes on this clone: The same CDR3 arises from other DNA sequences in this sample as well. The V and J genes are TRBV6-2 or TRBV6-3 and TRBJ2-1; D unclear. V gave up 0 bases and J gave up 7 bases, with 4 bases separating them. This CDR3 is built from 12 residues. In germline, CDR1 is MNHEY, CDR2 SVGEGT. This CDR3 reads CASSYSANEQFF. Written as DNA, the CDR3 is TGTGCCAGCAGTTACTCAGCTAATGAGCAGTTCTTC.

V usage is TRBV3-1 (or the pseudogene TRBV3-2) and J usage is TRBJ2-5, with D possibly being TRBD2 (6 bases). Germline values: CDR1 LGHDT, CDR2 YNNKEL (reference sequence). The V end lost 5 bases, the J end lost 5 bases, and 12 bases lay between the germline ends. This CDR3 region has 13 residues. CDR3 residues: CASSWGLGETQYF. CDR3 nucleotides: TGTGCCAGCAGCTGGGGACTGGGGGAGACCCAGTACTTC.

This clone was seen a few times. This chain's CDR3 is CASSVSWGQGLNTGELFF. As DNA, the CDR3 is TGTGCCAGCAGCGTCTCCTGGGGACAGGGGCTGAACACCGGGGAGCTGTTTTTT. The genes are TRBV25-1 and TRBJ2-2, with 10 bases aligning to TRBD1. Germline CDR1 reads MGHDK; CDR2 reads SYGVNS. The CDR3 length is 18 residues. V shed 6 bases and J 1 base; nucleotides not matched to a gene: 11.

J is TRBJ2-5 and V is TRBV7-8, with a weak D call TRBD2 (5 bases). The CDR3 sequence is 13 residues long. Germline lookup yields CDR1 SGHVS and CDR2 FQNEAQ. V was shortened by 4 bases and J by 4 bases, with 10 bases between the two germline ends. The CDR3, as DNA: TGTGCCAGCAGCTCGGGGATTTCAGAGACCCAGTACTTC. Amino acids: CASSSGISETQYF.

The rearrangement uses TRBV27 and TRBJ1-1; TRBD1 might be the D (5 bases). The germline CDR1 and CDR2 sequences are MNHEY and SMNVEV (reference sequence). With 2 bases removed from V and 3 bases from J, the gap between germline ends came to 7 bases. CDR3 length: 13 amino acids. CDR3 region: CASSLRGDTEAFF. The DNA for the CDR3 is TGTGCCAGCAGTTTAAGGGGAGACACTGAAGCTTTCTTT.

V and J are TRBV7-9 and TRBJ2-2, with 10 nucleotides matching TRBD2. The germline CDR1 and CDR2 sequences are SEHNR and FQNEAQ (reference sequence). The CDR3 has 19 residues. V lost 3 bases to trimming and J lost 0 bases; unmatched junction nucleotides: 10. CDR3 bases: TGTGCCAGCAGCTTTTCGGGACTAGCGACCGGCGCGAACACCGGGGAGCTGTTTTTT. It is translated as CASSFSGLATGANTGELFF.